Below are 13 T cell receptor beta chains sequenced from a single sample in a study of cytomegalovirus exposure and HLA in healthy donors. In the PCR, 60 Vbeta and 13 Jbeta primers were used. TCRdb keeps only in-frame clones here, not all; method: immunoSEQ multiplex PCR. The sample consists of approximately 97,000 clones, roughly 73% of them appearing once. Source material: PBMCs. The receptors come from a man in his forties or fifties in good health and CMV-seronegative.

The chain recombines TRBV7-8 with TRBJ1-2; TRBD1 agrees at 8 bases. The CDR3 covers 14 residues. CDR1 is SGHVS, CDR2 FQNEAQ, per germline. V trimming: 5 bases; J trimming: 3 bases; junction bases outside the gene matches: 5. The CDR3 bases are TGTGCCAGCAGCCCGACAGGGGTGGACTATGGCTACACCTTC. The encoded protein is CASSPTGVDYGYTF.

The genes are TRBV14 and TRBJ2-7; 9 nucleotides line up with TRBD1. CDR1 and CDR2 (germline): SGHDN, FVKESK. There are 15 residues in the CDR3. The junction had 5 bases not matched to a gene; V was cut back by 2 bases and J by 3 bases. The CDR3 DNA is TGTGCCAGCAGCCAAAGGGACAGGGCCCACTACGAGCAGTACTTC. Translating it yields CASSQRDRAHYEQYF.

The count of this clone is one. The chain combines TRBV6-5 with TRBJ1-2; 7 nucleotides agree with TRBD1. Germline-derived CDR1 and CDR2 are MNHEY and SVGAGI. With 2 bases clipped from V and 3 bases from J, the junction kept 0 bases outside the gene matches. CDR3 length: 13 amino acids. The chain's CDR3 is CASSYQGDYGYTF. The CDR3 DNA sequence: TGTGCCAGCAGTTACCAGGGGGACTATGGCTACACCTTC.

The chain carries TRBV27 and TRBJ2-1, with TRBD1 as a possible D gene (5 bases). Trimming pared 5 bases from V and 4 bases from J, leaving 9 bases between. The germline V gene has CDR1 MNHEY and CDR2 SMNVEV (reference sequence). There are 13 residues in the CDR3. The CDR3 nucleotides read TGTGCCAGCAGTAGGGGTTGGTACAATGAGCAGTTCTTC. Translated, it gives CASSRGWYNEQFF.

The chain links TRBV5-1 to TRBJ1-1, with D hard to call. The CDR3 covers 14 residues. Germline assignment: CDR1 SGHRS and CDR2 YFSETQ. The germline V and J ends were trimmed by 0 bases and 7 bases, with 13 bases remaining between them. For the CDR3, the DNA is TGCGCCAGCAGCTTGGGATATGAGTACGGTGAAGCTTTCTTT. It translates to CASSLGYEYGEAFF.

This clone was detected a few times. The chain carries TRBV7-9 and TRBJ1-2; D gene uncertain. V was cut by 1 base and J by 4 bases, with 7 bases left in between. CDR3 length equals 13 residues. CDR1 is SEHNR and CDR2 is FQNEAQ in the germline V gene (reference sequence). In nucleotides, the CDR3 is TGTGCCAGCAGCTTAGGCAGAACCTATGGCTACACCTTC. Amino acid sequence: CASSLGRTYGYTF.

V usage is TRBV30 and J usage is TRBJ1-1; TRBD1 matches 11 bases. The trim removed 5 bases at V and 6 bases at J, leaving 8 bases unmatched. The CDR3 extends over 14 amino acids. Germline V gene data show CDR1 as GTSNPN and CDR2 as SVGIG (reference sequence). This chain's CDR3 is CAWPCGQGAPEAFF. CDR3 DNA: TGTGCCTGGCCCTGCGGACAGGGGGCACCTGAAGCTTTCTTT.

The J gene is TRBJ1-5, the V gene TRBV15; the D gene is possibly TRBD1 (6 bases). Germline V gene sequence: CDR1 LNHNV, CDR2 YYDKDF (reference sequence). Trimming stripped 1 base from V and 7 bases from J, with 14 bases between. The CDR3 contains 15 residues. Here the CDR3 DNA reads TGTGCCACCAGCAGAGTTTGGGGGGGCAGACAGCCCCAGCATTTT. Amino acid sequence: CATSRVWGGRQPQHF.

The chain combines TRBV5-5 with TRBJ2-2, with 8 bases matching TRBD2. This CDR3 region has 16 residues. CDR1 is SGHKS and CDR2 is YYEKEE in the germline V gene (reference sequence). V lost 0 bases to trimming and J lost 7 bases; unmatched junction nucleotides: 8. This CDR3 reads CASSLVLAGPGGELFF. The CDR3 bases are TGTGCCAGCAGCTTGGTTCTAGCGGGCCCGGGCGGGGAGCTGTTTTTT.

V and J are TRBV10-3 and TRBJ1-5, with TRBD1 matching over 7 bases. J lost 3 bases, V lost 3 bases, and 8 bases had no gene match. The CDR3 loop spans 16 amino acids. The germline gives CDR1 ENHRY, CDR2 SYGVKD. In DNA form, the CDR3 reads TGTGCCATCAGTGATAGGGGGCAGGGGTACAATCAGCCCCAGCATTTT. Protein: CAISDRGQGYNQPQHF.

The rearrangement joins TRBV1 to TRBJ1-2. TRBV1 constitutes a pseudogene. The CDR3 consists of 11 residues. CDR3 bases: TGCACCAGCGAGCCGTCCGGGGGAGGCACCTTC. Its translation is CTSEPSGGGTF.

J is TRBJ1-1 and V is TRBV5-1, with D unclear. Germline CDR1 reads SGHRS; CDR2 reads YFSETQ. Between the trimmed V and J ends, which lost 0 bases and 1 base, there was a span of 7 bases. This CDR3 has 14 residues. The CDR3 DNA sequence: TGCGCCAGCAGCTTGGGAGTCCCGAACACTGAAGCTTTCTTT. It codes for CASSLGVPNTEAFF.

Only a few counts were recorded for this clone. CDR3 amino acids: CASRASGGETQYF. CDR3 coding DNA: TGTGCCAGTAGGGCTAGCGGGGGGGAGACCCAGTACTTC. The chain carries TRBV19 and TRBJ2-5, with 11 bases that match TRBD2. The CDR3 runs 13 residues. Germline-derived CDR1 and CDR2 are LNHDA and SQIVND (reference sequence). The V gene end was trimmed by 6 bases and the J gene end by 5 bases; junction bases not matched to a gene: 2.